These 9 T cell receptor beta chains share one sample of origin, sequenced in a study of blood T cell repertoires in COVID-19. Clones were sequenced by immunoSEQ multiplex PCR, and TCRdb holds only the in-frame ones, with some missing. The sample has some 180,000 clones; about 89% are singletons. The sequenced sample was peripheral blood. Source of these receptors: a middle-aged man with acute or convalescent COVID-19.

This clone was seen only a few times. CDR3 in DNA: TGCGCCAGCAGCTTGGGGCAGACTGGCTCCTACGAGCAGTACTTC. Its protein is CASSLGQTGSYEQYF. The gene calls are TRBV5-1 and TRBJ2-7; D is undetermined. V was trimmed by 0 bases and J by 0 bases, leaving 10 bases between them. The CDR3 is made up of 15 amino acids. Germline values: CDR1 SGHRS, CDR2 YFSETQ. Full variable domain (remainder filled in from reference TRBV5-1 and TRBJ2-7): KAGVTQTPRYLIKTRGQQVTLSCSPISGHRSVSWYQQTPGQGLQFLFEYFSETQRNKGNFPGRFSGRQFSNSRSEMNVSTLELGDSALYLCASSLGQTGSYEQYFGPGTRLTVT.

The chain employs TRBV7-6 and TRBJ2-1; TRBD2 aligns across 10 bases. Trimming removed 1 base from V and 6 bases from J; junction bases left unmatched: 6. There are 16 residues in the CDR3. Germline V gives CDR1 SGHVS, CDR2 FNYEAQ. CDR3 coding DNA: TGTGCCAGCAGCTTAGTGAGCGGGGGGGCCACCAATGAGCAGTTCTTC. Encoded protein: CASSLVSGGATNEQFF.

This sequence joins TRBV7-2 and TRBJ1-2; D possibly corresponds to TRBD1 (6 bases). Germline V gene lookup returns CDR1 SGHTA and CDR2 FQGNSA. This CDR3 is built from 14 residues. Deletions cut 4 bases from V and 4 bases from J, with 13 bases between. DNA of the CDR3: TGTGCCAGCAGCTCAACAGGGATGGGCTATGGCTACACCTTC. It specifies CASSSTGMGYGYTF.

This chain uses TRBV15 with TRBJ1-4, with D tentatively TRBD1 (6 bases). CDR3 length: 17 amino acids. Trimming pared 3 bases from V and 0 bases from J, leaving 14 bases between. CDR1 is LNHNV, CDR2 YYDKDF, per germline (reference sequence). Here the CDR3 reads CATSRDSIVATNEKLFF. The CDR3 DNA sequence: TGTGCCACCAGCAGGGACAGTATCGTTGCAACTAATGAAAAACTGTTTTTT.

This CDR3 reads CAWSVSVKAGRSSNQPQHF. The CDR3 nucleotides are TGTGCCTGGAGTGTCTCAGTAAAGGCAGGTCGTTCGAGCAATCAGCCCCAGCATTTT. The V and J genes are TRBV30 and TRBJ1-5; D gene uncertain. CDR3 size: 19 residues. Germline V gives CDR1 GTSNPN, CDR2 SVGIG (reference sequence). Deletions cut 0 bases from V and 1 base from J, with 22 bases between.

V is TRBV25-1 and J is TRBJ2-1; 7 nucleotides line up with TRBD1. V trimming: 3 bases; J trimming: 0 bases; junction bases outside the gene matches: 2. This CDR3 spans 15 amino acids. Looked up from germline, CDR1 is MGHDK and CDR2 is SYGVNS. The CDR3 sequence: CASSETGISYNEQFF. In nucleotides, the CDR3 is TGTGCCAGCAGTGAGACAGGGATCTCCTACAATGAGCAGTTCTTC. The variable domain in full, completed from reference TRBV25-1 and TRBJ2-1, reads EADIYQTPRYLVIGTGKKITLECSQTMGHDKMYWYQQDPGMELHLIHYSYGVNSTEKGDLSSESTVSRIRTEHFPLTLESARPSHTSQYLCASSETGISYNEQFFGPGTRLTVL.

This CDR3 is CASSSGQGEYF. As DNA, the CDR3 is TGTGCCAGCAGCTCCGGACAGGGGGAGTACTTC. This chain links TRBV5-4 with TRBJ2-5, with 10 bases lining up with TRBD1. The CDR3 has 11 amino acids. The junction had 2 bases not matched to a gene; V was cut back by 3 bases and J by 12 bases. Germline CDR1 SGHNT, CDR2 YYREEE (reference sequence). The full variable domain, with the rest looked up from reference TRBV5-4 and TRBJ2-5, is ETGVTQSPTHLIKTRGQQVTLRCSSQSGHNTVSWYQQALGQGPQFIFQYYREEENGRGNFPPRFSGLQFPNYSSELNVNALELDDSALYLCASSSGQGEYFGPGTRLLVL.

V is TRBV28 and J is TRBJ1-2; a possible D gene is TRBD1 (5 bases). V gave up 7 bases and J gave up 4 bases, with 10 bases separating them. This CDR3 is built from 12 residues. Germline loops: CDR1 MDHEN, CDR2 SYDVKM. The CDR3 DNA reads TGTGCCAGCACGGGACTGCTCTATGGCTACACCTTC. Amino acid sequence: CASTGLLYGYTF.

V usage is TRBV7-6 and J usage is TRBJ1-1; D remains unclear. Trimming removed 5 bases at V and 0 bases at J, with 13 bases between. There are 15 residues in the CDR3. Germline V gives CDR1 SGHVS, CDR2 FNYEAQ. Here the CDR3 reads CASSPEGGLNTEAFF. In nucleotides, the CDR3 is TGTGCCAGCAGCCCCGAGGGCGGGTTGAACACTGAAGCTTTCTTT.